The next 32 T cell receptor beta chains were all read from a single sample in a study of blood T cells in healthy people across ages. With a J-beta primer mix and a sample-barcoded 5' primer, a second PCR ran about 6 to 11 cycles. From the 5' RACE reads, TCRdb called clonotypes with MiXCR, one entry per CDR3 protein. Of more than 1 million distinct CDR3 sequences in the sample, under 55% are singletons; the top ten hold approximately 19%. The sample consisted of blood. These TCRs come from a woman aged 60-75 years in good health.

This chain joins TRBV24-1 and TRBJ2-7; 7 bases match TRBD2. The CDR3 runs 16 residues. The V gene end was trimmed by 12 bases and the J gene end by 7 bases; junction bases not matched to a gene: 23. CDR1 is KGHDR and CDR2 is SFDVKD in the germline V gene. The CDR3 coding sequence is TGTGCCGCCTTGGGCAGCACGCCGCGGGAGTCGAGGGAGCAGTACTTC. Amino acids: CAALGSTPRESREQYF.

In this sample, this clonotype turned up many times. The genes are TRBV20-1 and TRBJ1-6; 7 bases match TRBD1. Germline V CDR1 and CDR2: DFQATT, SNEGSKA (reference sequence). The trim removed 6 bases at V and 2 bases at J, leaving 7 bases unmatched. This CDR3 has 15 amino acids. CDR3 nucleotides: TGCAGTGCGCTCGACAGGGAGGCCTATAATTCACCCCTCCACTTT. Its protein is CSALDREAYNSPLHF.

The chain combines TRBV12-1 with TRBJ2-5; the D call of TRBD1 is as the table states it, not checked on the DNA. The closer fit of TRBJ2-7 to the DNA end suggests the J call may be wrong. TRBV12-1 is flagged as a pseudogene. The CDR3 totals 14 residues. The CDR3 here is CASSAGQGNFEQYF. CDR3 nucleotides: TGTGCCAGCAGCGCGGGACAGGGGAACTTCGAGCAGTACTTC.

V and J are TRBV20-1 and TRBJ2-5; the match to TRBD2 covers 8 bases. The J call may be in error: the DNA end matches TRBJ2-7 better. Germline loops: CDR1 DFQATT, CDR2 SNEGSKA (reference sequence). There are 15 residues in the CDR3. The CDR3 region is CSARDRNGRAFEQYF. The CDR3 DNA is TGCAGTGCTAGAGATCGGAACGGGAGGGCCTTCGAGCAGTACTTC.

This clonotype was recorded at least ten times. This rearrangement joins TRBV29-1 to TRBJ2-3; 11 bases line up with TRBD2. The CDR3 contains 17 residues. CDR1 is SQVTM, CDR2 ANQGSEA, per germline. In DNA, the CDR3 is TGCAGTGGGGGTACTAGCGGGAGTCGGCTCTCCCCAGATACGCAGTATTTT. As protein: CSGGTSGSRLSPDTQYF.

The genes are TRBV2 and TRBJ2-1; 10 bases fit TRBD1. Germline-derived CDR1 and CDR2 are SNHLY and FYNNEI. The CDR3 has 16 amino acids. V was clipped by 5 bases and J by 2 bases; unmatched bases: 6. In DNA, the CDR3 is TGTGCCAGCAGTCCATCCGGGACAGGGGCCTACAATGAGCAGTTCTTC. Protein: CASSPSGTGAYNEQFF.

The J gene is TRBJ1-6, the V gene TRBV10-3, with D unclear. The length of the CDR3 is 12 residues. V gave up 11 bases and J gave up 7 bases, with 12 bases separating them. Looked up from germline, CDR1 is ENHRY and CDR2 is SYGVKD. The CDR3 DNA reads TGTGCCGCCACCGGGCCCAATTCACCCCTCCACTTT. Translated: CAATGPNSPLHF.

This clonotype has more than one count but fewer than ten. The V gene is TRBV12-3 or TRBV12-4, the J gene TRBJ1-1, with D unclear. With 1 base removed from V and 2 bases from J, the gap between germline ends came to 8 bases. The CDR3 spans 14 residues. The CDR3 coding sequence is TGTGCCAGCAGTTTAGACTCCCCTAACACTGAAGCTTTCTTT. Translating gives CASSLDSPNTEAFF.

V and J are TRBV5-5 and TRBJ2-3; no clear D gene. Germline V gene sequence: CDR1 SGHKS, CDR2 YYEKEE (reference sequence). The V and J ends lost 5 bases and 3 bases respectively, with 19 bases between them. CDR3 length equals 16 residues. The DNA for the CDR3 is TGTGCCAGCAGTAGTTTTGTGGGCGATGGAACAGATACGCAGTATTTT. Amino acid sequence: CASSSFVGDGTDTQYF.

This clonotype has a handful of counts. The chain joins TRBV2 to TRBJ2-5, with D possibly matching TRBD2 (5 bases). Between the trimmed V and J ends, which lost 8 bases and 5 bases, there was a span of 9 bases. CDR1 is SNHLY, CDR2 FYNNEI, per germline. There are 11 residues in the CDR3. DNA of the CDR3: TGTGCCAGCGCAAGGGAGGAGACCCAGTACTTC. Its protein product is CASAREETQYF. The variable domain in full, completed from reference TRBV2 and TRBJ2-5, reads EPEVTQTPSHQVTQMGQEVILRCVPISNHLYFYWYRQILGQKVEFLVSFYNNEISEKSEIFDDQFSVERPDGSNFTLKIRSTKLEDSAMYFCASAREETQYFGPGTRLLVL.

V is TRBV28 and J is TRBJ2-3; a weak D match, TRBD1 (7 bases). Trimming took off 7 bases at V and 3 bases at J, with 17 bases between the two ends. The CDR3 runs to 15 residues. CDR1 and CDR2 from the germline V gene are MDHEN and SYDVKM. The CDR3 DNA reads as TGTGCCAGCACCTTATCAGGGGGGAGGACAGATACGCAGTATTTT. Translated: CASTLSGGRTDTQYF.

There are a few counts of this clonotype. This sequence joins TRBV20-1 and TRBJ2-1, with TRBD2 identical over 14 bases. This CDR3 region has 16 residues. Germline CDR1 DFQATT, CDR2 SNEGSKA (reference sequence). V was clipped by 6 bases and J by 7 bases; unmatched bases: 11. The CDR3 DNA reads as TGCAGTGCCGCCTCCCCCGGGACTAGCGGGAGAAATGAGCAGTTCTTC. Amino acids: CSAASPGTSGRNEQFF.

The table lists this clonotype with a count of one. The chain links TRBV7-2 to TRBJ1-6; D is perhaps TRBD1 (5 bases). Per germline, CDR1 SGHTA and CDR2 FQGNSA. With 5 bases removed from V and 12 bases from J, the gap between germline ends came to 26 bases. The CDR3 consists of 17 residues. CDR3 sequence: CASSLIGDLVGGLPLHF. CDR3 sequence (DNA): TGTGCCAGCAGCCTTATCGGTGATTTAGTTGGGGGTCTACCCCTCCACTTT. The full variable domain, its missing parts supplied by reference TRBV7-2 and TRBJ1-6, is GAGVSQSPSNKVTEKGKDVELRCDPISGHTALYWYRQSLGQGLEFLIYFQGNSAPDKSGLPSDRFSAERTGGSVSTLTIQRTQQEDSAVYLCASSLIGDLVGGLPLHFGNGTRLTVT.

The J gene is TRBJ1-2, the V gene TRBV29-1; D remains ambiguous. The CDR3 is made up of 11 amino acids. The germline V gene encodes CDR1 SQVTM and CDR2 ANQGSEA. The ends were cut back, 4 bases at V and 6 bases at J, with 9 bases in the middle. The CDR3, as DNA: TGCAGCGTTGTTTGGGGAGATGGCTACACCTTC. Protein sequence: CSVVWGDGYTF.

V is TRBV30 and J is TRBJ2-7; D unclear. The length of the CDR3 is 12 residues. V gave up 4 bases and J gave up 2 bases, with 9 bases separating them. Germline V gene lookup returns CDR1 GTSNPN and CDR2 SVGIG (reference sequence). The chain's CDR3 is CAWIAATYEQYF. The CDR3 coding sequence is TGTGCCTGGATCGCAGCTACCTACGAGCAGTACTTC.

The chain has TRBV9 and TRBJ2-3; 7 nucleotides align to TRBD2. The J segment lost 6 bases and the V segment lost 4 bases, leaving 14 bases of the junction unmatched. Germline V gene lookup returns CDR1 SGDLS and CDR2 YYNGEE. The CDR3 has 16 residues. The CDR3 nucleotides read TGTGCCAGCAGCCCAGAGGGAGGGTCCCCCTGGGATACGCAGTATTTT. It specifies CASSPEGGSPWDTQYF.

CDR3: CSARGWDRPGEQFF. The CDR3 coding sequence is TGCAGTGCTAGAGGATGGGACAGACCTGGTGAGCAGTTCTTC. The V call is TRBV20-1, the J call TRBJ2-1; TRBD1 agrees at 7 bases. The germline V gene has CDR1 DFQATT and CDR2 SNEGSKA (reference sequence). The CDR3 consists of 14 residues. V lost 1 base and J lost 9; bases outside the gene matches: 9.

This clonotype appeared a few times. The rearrangement joins TRBV29-1 to TRBJ1-1; D unresolved. Looked up from germline, CDR1 is SQVTM and CDR2 is ANQGSEA. CDR3 length equals 14 residues. Trimming pared 0 bases from V and 4 bases from J, leaving 12 bases between. The CDR3 DNA is TGCAGCGTTGAAGAGCGCGGCTTGAGCACTGAAGCTTTCTTT. Translation: CSVEERGLSTEAFF.

The chain recombines TRBV2 with TRBJ2-7, with 11 bases lining up with TRBD2. V was clipped by 7 bases and J by 7 bases; unmatched bases: 15. In germline, CDR1 is SNHLY, CDR2 FYNNEI. The CDR3 totals 16 residues. The CDR3 is CASTTLTSGADNEQYF. DNA for the CDR3: TGTGCCAGCACCACCCTGACTAGCGGGGCAGACAATGAGCAGTACTTC.

This clonotype showed up many times. The chain couples TRBV27 to TRBJ1-4; 8 positions match TRBD1. Trimming took 2 bases from V and 3 from J; bases not matched to a gene: 2. The CDR3 contains 15 residues. Germline CDR1 is MNHEY and CDR2 is SMNVEV (reference sequence). The CDR3 loop reads CASSLTTGANEKLFF. CDR3 DNA sequence: TGTGCCAGCAGTTTAACGACAGGGGCTAATGAAAAACTGTTTTTT.

The chain couples TRBV10-3 to TRBJ2-6; TRBD1 matches 12 bases. The trim removed 8 bases at V and 3 bases at J, leaving 5 bases unmatched. From germline, CDR1 is ENHRY and CDR2 SYGVKD. There are 16 residues in the CDR3. CDR3 loop: CAILGQGAFGANVLTF. In DNA form, the CDR3 reads TGTGCCATCTTGGGACAGGGGGCGTTTGGGGCCAACGTCCTGACTTTC.

About this clonotype itself: The junction departs from germline at one end; a sequencing error may be responsible. The chain couples TRBV4-3 to TRBJ2-3; 7 nucleotides line up with TRBD1. Germline assignment: CDR1 LGHNA and CDR2 YSLEER. This CDR3 region has 16 residues. The CDR3 DNA reads TGCGCCAGCAGCCAGGCTGGGACAGCACTCACAGAGACGCAGTATTTT. Translation: CASSQAGTALTETQYF.

This clonotype was seen more than once but under ten times. The rearrangement joins TRBV6-6 to TRBJ2-1; D is perhaps TRBD2 (6 bases). This CDR3 region has 13 residues. Germline V CDR1 and CDR2: MNHNY, SVGAGI (reference sequence). Trimming took 3 bases from V and 8 from J, leaving 11 bases between them. The CDR3 reads CASSYRLVDEQFF. The CDR3 nucleotides read TGTGCCAGCAGTTATAGACTAGTCGATGAGCAGTTCTTC.

As concerns this clonotype: The missing conserved phenylalanine or tryptophan at the end of this CDR3 makes a read error likely. The chain recombines TRBV12-3 or TRBV12-4 with TRBJ2-3; tentatively, D is TRBD2 (5 bases). This CDR3 contains 17 residues. Trimming took off 5 bases at V and 1 base at J, with 19 bases between the two ends. The CDR3 sequence: CASSPPKGGRRTDTQYY. The CDR3 bases are TGTGCCAGCAGTCCCCCCAAAGGCGGGCGGCGCACAGATACGCAGTATTAT.

This chain connects TRBV7-6 to TRBJ2-5; D remains ambiguous. The CDR3 totals 14 residues. Germline V CDR1 and CDR2: SGHVS, FNYEAQ. Deletions cut 4 bases from V and 2 bases from J, with 11 bases between. CDR3 nucleotide sequence: TGTGCCAGCAGCTCCCCAGCGTTTCAAGAGACCCAGTACTTC. Translation gives CASSSPAFQETQYF.

The V gene is TRBV9, the J gene TRBJ2-3, with 11 bases matching TRBD2. The CDR3 has 16 residues. Trimming took 2 bases from V and 4 from J; bases not matched to a gene: 6. The germline gives CDR1 SGDLS, CDR2 YYNGEE. The CDR3 reads CASSVSGRASADTQYF. For the CDR3, the DNA is TGTGCCAGCAGCGTTAGCGGGAGGGCCTCGGCAGATACGCAGTATTTT.

This clonotype was counted only a few times. The chain combines TRBV7-6 with TRBJ2-1; TRBD2 agrees at 8 bases. J lost 5 bases, V lost 11 bases, and 8 bases had no gene match. The germline CDR1 and CDR2 sequences are SGHVS and FNYEAQ. This CDR3 is 13 amino acids long. The CDR3 spells CAVSREGDNEQFF. DNA for the CDR3: TGTGCCGTATCCCGGGAGGGGGACAATGAGCAGTTCTTC.

The J gene is TRBJ1-4, the V gene TRBV20-1; D is unclear. The V end lost 0 bases, the J end lost 8 bases, and 16 bases lay between the germline ends. CDR3 length equals 15 residues. Germline assignment: CDR1 DFQATT and CDR2 SNEGSKA (reference sequence). This CDR3 is CSARDQRALREKLFF. The CDR3, as DNA: TGCAGTGCTAGAGATCAAAGGGCCCTAAGGGAAAAACTGTTTTTT.

This clonotype was observed a handful of times. The rearrangement links TRBV9 to TRBJ2-5; D unresolved. Trimming shortened V by 6 bases and J by 2 bases, and 17 bases separated the two germline ends. From germline, CDR1 is SGDLS and CDR2 YYNGEE. This CDR3 contains 15 residues. The CDR3 DNA sequence: TGTGCCAGCACCCCTTCCGGGCTTTCGCAAGAGACCCAGTACTTC. Translated: CASTPSGLSQETQYF.

The chain uses TRBV7-9 and TRBJ2-7; the D is unclear. CDR1 is SEHNR, CDR2 FQNEAQ, per germline (reference sequence). V lost 4 bases and J 3 bases, leaving 13 bases between the germline ends. The CDR3 is 14 amino acids. The DNA for the CDR3 is TGTGCCAGCAGCTCAGACTGGGGAATCTACGAGCAGTACTTC. Protein: CASSSDWGIYEQYF.

The CDR3 DNA reads TGTGCCATCAAGGGGACCGGGCAAGAGACCCAGTACTTC. Its protein is CAIKGTGQETQYF. This chain uses TRBV10-3 with TRBJ2-5; D might be TRBD1 or TRBD2, each matching 5 bases. The V gene's germline CDR1 is ENHRY and CDR2 SYGVKD. Trimming took off 7 bases at V and 2 bases at J, with 11 bases between the two ends. The CDR3 length is 13 residues.

This clonotype was seen more than once but under ten times. J is TRBJ2-4 and V is TRBV7-2; 9 bases map to TRBD1. Germline trimming cut 1 base from V and 13 bases from J; bases unmatched to any gene: 11. Germline CDR1 SGHTA, CDR2 FQGNSA. The CDR3 sequence is 15 residues long. The CDR3 DNA reads TGTGCCAGCAGCTTAGTTGGGACAGGGCAAGGGAAGCAGTACTTC. This translates into CASSLVGTGQGKQYF.